These T cell receptor beta chains were read from a single sample in a study of blood T cells in healthy people across ages. In TCRdb, the 5' RACE reads were re-called with MiXCR into one record per CDR3 protein. Among 1.8 million or so distinct CDR3 sequences listed, 35% to 50% were seen once. The source material was blood. Every receptor here comes from a human donor in good health. CDR3s include the opening cysteine and the closing phenylalanine or tryptophan. D genes are given only for firm matches. Size is omitted from some rows. Given values are once, few, many or a class for expanded clones.

v_gene	abundance	j_gene	d_gene	CDR3nt	CDR3aa
TRBV20-1	-	TRBJ1-4	-	TGCAGTGCTCTCTTCTCAGCAACTAATGAAAAACTGTTTTTT	CSALFSATNEKLFF
TRBV3-1	-	TRBJ2-1	-	TGTGCCAGCAGCCAAGATTACGGGGCCCAAGGGAATGAGCAGTTCTTC	CASSQDYGAQGNEQFF
TRBV3-1	few	TRBJ2-5	TRBD1	TGTGCCAGCAGCCAAGCCTATTCCGGGACAGGGGATCAAGAGACCCAGTACTTC	CASSQAYSGTGDQETQYF
TRBV18	few	TRBJ2-1	-	TGTGCCAGCTCACCGGACCAGAACAATGAGCAGTTCTTC	CASSPDQNNEQFF
TRBV5-1	-	TRBJ2-5	TRBD2	TGCGCCAGCAGCCTGGGGGAAGCGGGGCCGGGCGAGACCCAGTACTTC	CASSLGEAGPGETQYF
TRBV27	-	TRBJ1-5	-	TGTGCCAGCGGGGTCGTAGACCAGCCCCAGCATTTT	CASGVVDQPQHF
TRBV18	-	TRBJ2-7	-	TGTGCCAGCTCACCATCCTCTCTTGGCGAGCAGTACTTC	CASSPSSLGEQYF
TRBV20-1	-	TRBJ2-3	-	TGCAGCGCCCCGCATGCTAGCACAGATACGCAGTATTTT	CSAPHASTDTQYF
TRBV2	once	TRBJ2-1	TRBD2	TGTGCCAGCAGACTAGGGGCTAGCGGGGGGAATGAGCAGTTCTTC	CASRLGASGGNEQFF
TRBV15	once	TRBJ1-3	-	TGTGCCACCGCGCTGGGGCAGGGGCTTGGAAACACCATATATTTT	CATALGQGLGNTIYF